This T cell receptor (beta chain) was sequenced in a study of shared clonotypes between healthy human individuals. Study context: The composition of the donors was two women and a few men aged 18 to 49. Whole-study findings and limits: Investigators expected sequencing depth to affect clonotype sharing among donors. Clonotypes shared by all four sorted-subset donors had higher generation probabilities than non-shared clonotypes.

About this clone itself: Its antigen remains unknown.

Only in-frame clones appear in the TCRdb table, and some are missing; sequencing was by immunoSEQ multiplex PCR. The sample records 660,000 or so clones, approximately 96% being singletons. CD45RO-negative cells were positively selected for CCR7, leaving out terminally differentiated effector memory CD45RA+ cells. The germline CDR1 and CDR2 sequences are MDHEN and SYDVKM. The CDR3 runs to 15 residues. The V segment lost 4 bases and the J segment 0 bases; nucleotides outside the gene matches: 2. This chain links TRBV28 with TRBJ2-2; 7 bases are a match to TRBD2. The sequenced sample was naive CD8+ T cells sorted from blood. The origin of this receptor is a woman in her 30s in good health. The CDR3 bases are TGTGCCAGCAGTTGGGGGGGAACGAACACCGGGGAGCTGTTTTTT. The encoded protein is CASSWGGTNTGELFF. The variable domain in full, with the rest retrieved from reference TRBV28 and TRBJ2-2, is DVKVTQSSRYLVKRTGEKVFLECVQDMDHENMFWYRQDPGLGLRLIYFSYDVKMKEKGDIPEGYSVSREKKERFSLILESASTNQTSMYLCASSWGGTNTGELFFGEGSRLTVL.